The 17 T cell receptor beta chains below were found in one sample sequenced in a study of shared clonotypes between healthy human individuals. Assay used: immunoSEQ multiplex PCR; TCRdb lists only in-frame clones, some missing. The table shows some 470,000 clones, with around 78% occurring only once. Sequencing used PBMCs. The receptors originated from a woman in her 40s in good health. Some clones in this sample may be carry-over from other donors' samples.

The chain combines TRBV11-2 with TRBJ2-5, with 9 bases lining up with TRBD2. The CDR3 spans 17 residues. With V trimmed by 3 bases and J by 1 base, 9 bases remained unmatched. Germline CDR1 reads SGHAT; CDR2 reads FQNNGV. CDR3 protein: CASSFRGGEGPQETQYF. The CDR3 nucleotides are TGTGCCAGCAGCTTCCGCGGGGGGGAGGGCCCCCAAGAGACCCAGTACTTC. Variable domain in full (rest from reference TRBV11-2 and TRBJ2-5): EAGVAQSPRYKIIEKRQSVAFWCNPISGHATLYWYQQILGQGPKLLIQFQNNGVVDDSQLPKDRFSAERLKGVDSTLKIQPAKLEDSAVYLCASSFRGGEGPQETQYFGPGTRLLVL.

V gene TRBV4-3 combines with J gene TRBJ2-7; D might be TRBD2 (6 bases). The CDR3 totals 14 residues. Germline loops: CDR1 LGHNA, CDR2 YSLEER. V was trimmed by 2 bases and J by 1 base, leaving 9 bases between them. The CDR3 is CASSQNRGSYEQYF. The CDR3 region has the DNA TGCGCCAGCAGCCAAAACCGGGGGTCCTACGAGCAGTACTTC.

The rearrangement uses TRBV4-3 and TRBJ2-3; TRBD2 matches 8 bases. CDR1 LGHNA and CDR2 YSLEER come from the germline V gene. The CDR3 covers 16 residues. V shed 3 bases, J shed 2 bases, and the junction held 7 bases outside the gene matches. CDR3 sequence reads: CASSQRLATDTDTQYF. DNA of the CDR3: TGCGCCAGCAGCCAGAGACTAGCGACTGACACAGATACGCAGTATTTT.

The rearrangement uses TRBV29-1 and TRBJ1-4; D not resolved. The length of the CDR3 is 12 residues. The V gene lost 3 bases and the J gene lost 8 bases, with 10 bases spanning the gap. CDR1 is SQVTM and CDR2 is ANQGSEA in the germline V gene. CDR3 in DNA: TGCAGCGTTGACACCTTCGGAGAAAAACTGTTTTTT. Protein: CSVDTFGEKLFF.

V and J are TRBV19 and TRBJ1-4; 7 bases fit TRBD1. The CDR3 has 15 amino acids. The germline V gene has CDR1 LNHDA and CDR2 SQIVND (reference sequence). J was trimmed by 3 bases and V by 6 bases; bases with no gene match: 7. For the CDR3, the DNA is TGTGCCAGTAGGACCACAGGGGAACCTAATGAAAAACTGTTTTTT. Translated, it gives CASRTTGEPNEKLFF.

The chain carries TRBV4-2 and TRBJ1-6, with 9 positions matching TRBD1. Germline V gene data show CDR1 as LGHNA and CDR2 as YNFKEQ. This CDR3 comprises 15 residues. V lost 4 bases, J lost 10 bases, and 8 bases stayed unmatched. CDR3 nucleotide sequence: TGTGCCAGCAGCCGGGACAGGGCCAACAGGTCACCCCTCCACTTT. This gives the protein CASSRDRANRSPLHF.

With regard to this clone: This sample also contains other DNA sequences that code for the same CDR3. This chain uses TRBV18 with TRBJ1-1; no clear D. Between the trimmed V and J ends, which lost 2 bases and 3 bases, there was a span of 7 bases. Germline CDR1 reads KGHSH; CDR2 reads LQKENI. The CDR3 is 13 amino acids. The CDR3 bases are TGTGCCAGCTCACCAGGGGTGGACACTGAAGCTTTCTTT. Amino acid sequence: CASSPGVDTEAFF.

This clone was seen a single time. V is TRBV28 and J is TRBJ1-2; 10 positions match TRBD1. Per germline, CDR1 MDHEN and CDR2 SYDVKM. V was pared by 7 bases and J by 7 bases, with 3 bases of the junction left unmatched. This CDR3 is built from 12 residues. CDR3 in amino acids: CASKDRGAGYTF. DNA for the CDR3: TGTGCCAGCAAGGACAGGGGGGCTGGCTACACCTTC.

This clone has a single count. The J gene is TRBJ1-4, the V gene TRBV27; D not certain. This CDR3 comprises 14 residues. The germline V gene encodes CDR1 MNHEY and CDR2 SMNVEV (reference sequence). V dropped 6 bases and J dropped 4 bases, with 12 bases sitting between them. CDR3 coding DNA: TGTGCCAGCAGAGATTGGACGGGTAATGAAAAACTGTTTTTT. Amino acids: CASRDWTGNEKLFF.

This chain joins TRBV2 and TRBJ2-2; unclear D gene. V lost 4 bases and J 2 bases, leaving 11 bases between the germline ends. Germline lookup yields CDR1 SNHLY and CDR2 FYNNEI. The CDR3 spans 15 residues. The CDR3 DNA sequence: TGTGCCAGCAGTGTGGAAGGGTTAAACACCGGGGAGCTGTTTTTT. Translated, it gives CASSVEGLNTGELFF.

The table lists this clone with a few counts. The rearrangement joins TRBV5-4 to TRBJ2-5; 11 positions agree with TRBD1. The CDR3 is 16 residues long. Germline trimming cut 4 bases from V and 4 bases from J; bases unmatched to any gene: 9. Germline lookup yields CDR1 SGHNT and CDR2 YYREEE (reference sequence). CDR3 coding DNA: TGTGCCAGCAGCCCCGGGGGACAGGGGGATGTAGAGACCCAGTACTTC. Translated: CASSPGGQGDVETQYF.

The chain is built from TRBV6-1 and TRBJ2-7, with D tentatively TRBD2 (6 bases). The germline CDR1 and CDR2 sequences are MNHNS and SASEGT. The CDR3 contains 13 residues. With 7 bases removed from V and 0 bases from J, the gap between germline ends came to 10 bases. CDR3 nucleotide sequence: TGTGCCAGCAAGACGGGAGTCTCCTACGAGCAGTACTTC. Amino acid sequence: CASKTGVSYEQYF.

The chain has TRBV2 and TRBJ2-3; the match to TRBD2 covers 11 bases. Germline V gene data show CDR1 as SNHLY and CDR2 as FYNNEI. The ends lost 7 bases at V and 1 base at J; junction bases unmatched: 13. This CDR3 comprises 18 residues. DNA for the CDR3: TGTGCCAGCACCTCTTCCCCCCTAGCGGGAGGTGGCACAGATACGCAGTATTTT. Amino acid sequence: CASTSSPLAGGGTDTQYF.

The CDR3, as DNA: TGTGCCAGCAGCCGTGTGATCTCCTACAATGAGCAGTTCTTC. It specifies CASSRVISYNEQFF. The V call is TRBV14, the J call TRBJ2-1; no firm D call. This CDR3 is built from 14 residues. CDR1 and CDR2 (germline): SGHDN, FVKESK. The V end lost 4 bases, the J end lost 0 bases, and 7 bases lay between the germline ends.

The chain carries TRBV18 and TRBJ2-2; 7 positions match TRBD1. V shed 2 bases and J 1 base; nucleotides not matched to a gene: 4. Germline V gene sequence: CDR1 KGHSH, CDR2 LQKENI. The CDR3 has 16 amino acids. The CDR3 DNA reads TGTGCCAGCTCACCAGAGACAGGGTGGAACACCGGGGAGCTGTTTTTT. Amino acid sequence: CASSPETGWNTGELFF.

J is TRBJ1-5 and V is TRBV28; D is uncertain. Germline loops: CDR1 MDHEN, CDR2 SYDVKM. CDR3 size: 17 residues. Trimming removed 5 bases from V and 7 bases from J, with 24 bases in between. CDR3 in DNA: TGTGCCAGCAGTACCTCAAGGCAGGCGGGAGATCACCAGCCCCAGCATTTT. Translated: CASSTSRQAGDHQPQHF.

This sequence joins TRBV28 and TRBJ1-5; TRBD1 agrees at 7 bases. The V segment lost 6 bases and the J segment 7 bases; nucleotides outside the gene matches: 6. CDR3 length: 13 amino acids. Per the germline V gene, CDR1 is MDHEN and CDR2 is SYDVKM. CDR3 sequence (DNA): TGTGCCAGCAGCACAGGGGATCTCCAGCCCCAGCATTTT. It is translated as CASSTGDLQPQHF.